This T cell receptor (beta chain) was recorded in a study of PD-L1 blockade in urothelial cancer. The investigators introduced synthetic TCR analog templates into each PCR as spikes. Data came from immunoSEQ multiplex PCR; TCRdb stores just in-frame clones and leaves some out. The data hold some 52,000 clones, with over 75% observed a single time. The V gene lost 6 bases and the J gene lost 4 bases, with 7 bases spanning the gap. The V gene's germline CDR1 is MNHEY and CDR2 SVGAGI. The CDR3 is 11 amino acids. Study results and caveats: It was durable-benefit patients whose tumor-associated blood clones expanded more at 3 weeks.

This clone counts as medium-sized. Its antigen is not known. Other DNA sequences in the sample encode the same CDR3. The sequence was collected from a middle-aged man with urothelial cancer. This specimen consisted of PBMCs, obtained around atezolizumab (anti-PD-L1) treatment. J is TRBJ2-7 and V is TRBV6-5; possibly TRBD1 for D (5 bases). Written as DNA, the CDR3 is TGTGCCAGCAGCGCAGGGTACGAGCAGTACTTC. The encoded protein is CASSAGYEQYF.